These T cell receptor beta chains were read from a single sample in a study of T cell responses to AZD1222 COVID-19 vaccine. The protocol was immunoSEQ multiplex PCR, while the TCRdb copy is restricted to in-frame clones and leaves out a portion. The sample consists of around 140,000 clones, about nine tenths of them appearing once. This specimen was peripheral blood, taken on day 0 of AZD1222 vaccination. Receptors were obtained from an adult in good health. The CDR3 runs from the conserved cysteine through the conserved F or W. A D gene is named only where the DNA matches it firmly. Where a row states a size, it is once, few, many or the class of an expanded clone; other rows omit it.

CDR3 DNA	CDR3 protein	D gene	clone size	V gene	J gene
TGTGCCAGCAGTTACAGCAGGTCGTCAAATCAGCCCCAGCATTTT	CASSYSRSSNQPQHF	-	-	TRBV6-5	TRBJ1-5
TGTGCCAGCAGTCGACCTAACTATGGCTACACCTTC	CASSRPNYGYTF	-	once	TRBV28	TRBJ1-2
TGTGCCAGCAGCTTTAGGCCAGGAGGGACAGATACGCAGTATTTT	CASSFRPGGTDTQYF	-	-	TRBV5-5	TRBJ2-3
TGTGCCAGCAGCTTAAGGTCGGCAGGGGTAATATCTGGAAACACCATATATTTT	CASSLRSAGVISGNTIYF	-	-	TRBV7-2	TRBJ1-3
TGCGCCAGCAGCCAAGCGGGGACAGGGGGACCCACCGAGCAGTACTTC	CASSQAGTGGPTEQYF	TRBD1	-	TRBV4-1	TRBJ2-7
TGTGCCAGCAGTTACTCAAGGAGAGTGTCTACCTACGAGCAGTACTTC	CASSYSRRVSTYEQYF	-	-	TRBV6-5	TRBJ2-7
TGCGCCAGCAGCCAAGAAAGGACGTGGGGCCCCCAGCATTTT	CASSQERTWGPQHF	-	-	TRBV4-3	TRBJ1-5
TGTGCCAGCAGGGGGGACAGTAACAATGAGCAGTTCTTC	CASRGDSNNEQFF	TRBD1	-	TRBV2	TRBJ2-1
TGTGCCAGCAGCTCCGGGACGAGTTACGGCAATGAGCAGTTCTTC	CASSSGTSYGNEQFF	-	-	TRBV11-2	TRBJ2-1
TGTGCCAGCAGCCTTGGGCCTCCAAGGCGGGATCAGCCCCAGCATTTT	CASSLGPPRRDQPQHF	-	-	TRBV5-5	TRBJ1-5
TGTGCCAGCAGCTATCAGATAGCAGGGGACTCCTATAATTCACCCCTCCACTTT	CASSYQIAGDSYNSPLHF	-	-	TRBV7-8	TRBJ1-6
TGTGCCACCGGGACAGATTATAGCAATCAGCCCCAGCATTTT	CATGTDYSNQPQHF	TRBD1	-	TRBV24-1	TRBJ1-5
TGTGCCAGCAGTTCCCGAGCCGGGGTGTTGAACTACGAGCAGTACTTC	CASSSRAGVLNYEQYF	-	few	TRBV6-5	TRBJ2-7
TGTGCCAGCACCGTAGGGGGGGTCACTGAAGCTTTCTTT	CASTVGGVTEAFF	-	-	TRBV12-3/TRBV12-4	TRBJ1-1
TGTGCCAGCAGTCCAATCCCCCCGTCGGAAGCTTTCTTT	CASSPIPPSEAFF	-	-	TRBV28	TRBJ1-1
TGTGCCAGCAGCCGGGACAGAGGGGGCTACACCTTC	CASSRDRGGYTF	TRBD1	-	TRBV2	TRBJ1-2
TGTGCCAGTAGTCCCCCCCGGGGCCAGGACTCCTACGAGCAGTACTTC	CASSPPRGQDSYEQYF	-	-	TRBV19	TRBJ2-7
TGTGCCAGCAGTGCAGGGGGGGGGCCTTCAGAGACCCAGTACTTC	CASSAGGGPSETQYF	-	-	TRBV7-2	TRBJ2-5
TGTGCCAGCAGCTTACGGCGGGACTCAAATTCACCCCTCCACTTT	CASSLRRDSNSPLHF	-	-	TRBV7-2	TRBJ1-6
TGTGCCAGCAGCTTTAGGCAGGGGAGCTCACCCCTCCACTTT	CASSFRQGSSPLHF	-	once	TRBV5-4	TRBJ1-6
TGCGCCAGCAGCTTGGTTAATCGGAACTCCTACAATGAGCAGTTCTTC	CASSLVNRNSYNEQFF	-	-	TRBV5-1	TRBJ2-1
TGCAGCGTTGGAACCCCTGGGGCCAACGTCCTGACTTTC	CSVGTPGANVLTF	-	-	TRBV29-1	TRBJ2-6
TGCGCCAGCAGCTCCTTTGGGGGGTTTCGACAAAGCTCCTACGAGCAGTACTTC	CASSSFGGFRQSSYEQYF	-	-	TRBV5-1	TRBJ2-7
TGCGCCAGCAGCTCGCCCGGACCCCGGAGCCCCCTTGGCTACACCTTC	CASSSPGPRSPLGYTF	-	-	TRBV5-1	TRBJ1-2
TGTGCCAGCAGCCCGGGGACAGGGGGTCGCGAGCAGTACTTC	CASSPGTGGREQYF	TRBD1	-	TRBV7-3	TRBJ2-7
TGTGCCAGCAGCTTAGAAGGGACAGGGGGACACATTCAGTACTTC	CASSLEGTGGHIQYF	TRBD1	-	TRBV7-9	TRBJ2-4
TGTGCCAGCAGCCAGGTAATCCACGAGCAGTACTTC	CASSQVIHEQYF	-	-	TRBV14	TRBJ2-7
TGTGCCAGCAGCCCCTCCCGACTAGCGGGGGGAGGGGGAGAGACCCAGTACTTC	CASSPSRLAGGGGETQYF	TRBD2	-	TRBV3-1/TRBV3-2	TRBJ2-5
TGTGCCAGCAGTATCCGCGAAGCCCCATATGGCTACACCTTC	CASSIREAPYGYTF	-	few	TRBV6-2/TRBV6-3	TRBJ1-2
TGTGCCAGCAGCATTGGACGGAGGAGTACGCAGTTCTTC	CASSIGRRSTQFF	-	-	TRBV11-2	TRBJ2-1
TGTGCCAGCAGCTTCGAGGGTATCGCTTCACCCCTCCACTTT	CASSFEGIASPLHF	-	-	TRBV7-2	TRBJ1-6
TGTGCCACCAGTGATGTAGCGGGGGGGGTTTTTGGGACAGATACGCAGTATTTT	CATSDVAGGVFGTDTQYF	TRBD2	-	TRBV24-1	TRBJ2-3
TGTGCCATCAGTGAGGGGGGATTCCAAAATTCACCCCTCCACTTT	CAISEGGFQNSPLHF	-	-	TRBV10-3	TRBJ1-6
TGTGCCAGCAGTTGGGCTGGAACATGGGGAACTGAAGCTTTCTTT	CASSWAGTWGTEAFF	-	-	TRBV6-5	TRBJ1-1